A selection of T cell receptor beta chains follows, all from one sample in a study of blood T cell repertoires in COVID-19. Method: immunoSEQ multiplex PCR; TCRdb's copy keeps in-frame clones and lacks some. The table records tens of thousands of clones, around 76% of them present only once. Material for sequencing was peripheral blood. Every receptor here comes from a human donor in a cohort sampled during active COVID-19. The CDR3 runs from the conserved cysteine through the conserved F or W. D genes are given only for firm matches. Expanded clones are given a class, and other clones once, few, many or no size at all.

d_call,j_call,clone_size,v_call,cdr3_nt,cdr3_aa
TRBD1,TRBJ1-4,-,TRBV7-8,TGTGCCAGCAGCGCCACAGGGGGGTTACGGATAAAACTGTTTTTT,CASSATGGLRIKLFF
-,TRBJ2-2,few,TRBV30,TGTGCCTGGAGGGGGACATCGAACACCGGGGAGCTGTTTTTT,CAWRGTSNTGELFF
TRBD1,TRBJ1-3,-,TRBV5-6,TGTGCCAGCACCATTGACAGGGTGGCTGGAAACACCATATATTTT,CASTIDRVAGNTIYF
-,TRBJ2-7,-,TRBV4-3,TGCGCCAGCAGCCAAGCTTCTCGGGGAACCTACGAGCAGTACTTC,CASSQASRGTYEQYF
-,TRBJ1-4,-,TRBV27,TGTGCCAGCAGCCCACTCCGGGGGGTTGAAAAACTGTTTTTT,CASSPLRGVEKLFF
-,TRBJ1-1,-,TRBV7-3,TGTGCCAGCAGCCCTTCAGGTGCGAACACTGAAGCTTTCTTT,CASSPSGANTEAFF
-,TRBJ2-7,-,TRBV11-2,TGTGCCAGCAGCTTAGAAAAGGACACCCCCTACGAGCAGTACTTC,CASSLEKDTPYEQYF
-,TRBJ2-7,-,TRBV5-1,TGCGCCAGCAGCTTGGTAGCTAGCGCGAACTACGAGCAGTACTTC,CASSLVASANYEQYF
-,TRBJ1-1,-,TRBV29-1,TGCAGCGTTGATCATGGGGCGAACACTGAAGCTTTCTTT,CSVDHGANTEAFF
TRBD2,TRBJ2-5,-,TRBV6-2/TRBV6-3,TGTGCCAGCAGTTTTGCCCTGGGGAGCGGGGGGGAAGAGACCCAGTACTTC,CASSFALGSGGEETQYF
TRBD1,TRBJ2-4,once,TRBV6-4,TGTGCCAGCAGTGACACAGGGGCCAACATTCAGTACTTC,CASSDTGANIQYF
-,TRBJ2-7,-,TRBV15,TGTGCCACCAGCAGAGAGATATCACCTACCTACGAGCAGTACTTC,CATSREISPTYEQYF
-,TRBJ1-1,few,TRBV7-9,TGTGCCAGCAGCTTGAGTCTGGCTGAAGCTTTCTTT,CASSLSLAEAFF
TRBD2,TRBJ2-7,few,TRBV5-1,TGCGCCAGCAGCTCCGGGACTACACTCTACGAGCAGTACTTC,CASSSGTTLYEQYF
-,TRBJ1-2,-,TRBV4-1,TGCGCCAGCAGCCAAGAGTTGTCATATCTAGCCAACTATGGCTACACCTTC,CASSQELSYLANYGYTF
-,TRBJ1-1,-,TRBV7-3,TGTGCCAGCAGCCCTGACAGGTCGAACACTGAAGCTTTCTTT,CASSPDRSNTEAFF
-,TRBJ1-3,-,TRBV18,TGTGCCAGCTCACCGGGGGCGGTTGGCTCTGGAAACACCATATATTTT,CASSPGAVGSGNTIYF
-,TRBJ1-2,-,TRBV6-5,TGTGCCAGCAGTTACGATCGGACAGCCTATGGCTACACCTTC,CASSYDRTAYGYTF
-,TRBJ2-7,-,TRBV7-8,TGTGCCAGCAGCTTAAGCTTCAGGGCAGGGCCCTACGAGCAGTACTTC,CASSLSFRAGPYEQYF
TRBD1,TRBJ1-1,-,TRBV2,TGTGCCAGCAGTGAAGCGACCCTTCGGACAGGGGCCAACACTGAAGCTTTCTTT,CASSEATLRTGANTEAFF
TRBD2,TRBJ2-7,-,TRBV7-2,TGTGCCAGCAGCTTGTCGGGGGGGCCGGGGGAGCAGTACTTC,CASSLSGGPGEQYF
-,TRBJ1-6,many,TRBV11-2,TGTGCCAGCAGCTACGCAGGGAATTCACCCCTCCACTTT,CASSYAGNSPLHF
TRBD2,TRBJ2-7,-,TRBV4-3,TGCGCCAGCAGCCAAGCTACTAGCGGCCTTTACGAGCAGTACTTC,CASSQATSGLYEQYF
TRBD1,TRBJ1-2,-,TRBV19,TGTGCCAGTAGTATCGACAGGGACTATGGCTACACCTTC,CASSIDRDYGYTF
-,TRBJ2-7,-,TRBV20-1,TGCAGTGTGGGACAAATCTACGAGCAGTACTTC,CSVGQIYEQYF
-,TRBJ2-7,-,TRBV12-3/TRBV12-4,TGTGCCAGCAGTTTGGGGCTGGGCGAGCAGTACTTC,CASSLGLGEQYF
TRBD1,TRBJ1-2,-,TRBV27,TGTGCCAGCAGTCCCATCCCGACAGGGGCCTATGGCTACACCTTC,CASSPIPTGAYGYTF
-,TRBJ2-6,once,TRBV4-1,TGCGCCAGCAGCCAGGGAACAGGGTTGGGGGCCAACGTCCTGACTTTC,CASSQGTGLGANVLTF
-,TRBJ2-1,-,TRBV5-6,TGTGCCAGCTACGGTGTGCGAGGCAATGAGCAGTTCTTC,CASYGVRGNEQFF
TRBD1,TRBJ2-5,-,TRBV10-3,TGTGCCACCCGCCAAGGGGGCACCCAAGAGACCCAGTACTTC,CATRQGGTQETQYF
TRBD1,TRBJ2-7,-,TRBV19,TGTGCCAGTAGTCAAACCCGACAGGGGGCGAGGGAGCAGTACTTC,CASSQTRQGAREQYF
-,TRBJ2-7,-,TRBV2,TGTGCCAGCATTAAGCACCTATACGAGCAGTACTTC,CASIKHLYEQYF
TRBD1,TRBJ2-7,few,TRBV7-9,TGTGCCAGCAGCCTCACAGGGGACTACGAGCAGTACTTC,CASSLTGDYEQYF
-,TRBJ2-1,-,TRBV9,TGTGCCAGCAGCCGGACATCCTTGGCCGCCTTCTCTGAGCAGTTCTTC,CASSRTSLAAFSEQFF
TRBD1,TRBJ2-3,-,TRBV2,TGTGCCAGCAGTACAGGGGCAGATACGCAGTATTTT,CASSTGADTQYF
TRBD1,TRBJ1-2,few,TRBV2,TGTGCCAGCAGCCAACAGGGGGCATCCTATGGCTACACCTTC,CASSQQGASYGYTF
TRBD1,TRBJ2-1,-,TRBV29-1,TGCAGCGTTGCGACCTACAGGGGGGTGGGTAAGTTCTTC,CSVATYRGVGKFF
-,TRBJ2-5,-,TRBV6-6,TGTGCCAGCAGCCGACTTCCGACAGTAAAGCAAGAGACCCAGTACTTC,CASSRLPTVKQETQYF
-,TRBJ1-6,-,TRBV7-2,TGTGCCAGCAGCTTTCCCGGCAGGGCGGAGGGACCCCTCCACTTT,CASSFPGRAEGPLHF
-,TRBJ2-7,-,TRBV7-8,TGTGCCAGCAGCGCTAAAAGAAATTACGAGCAGTACTTC,CASSAKRNYEQYF
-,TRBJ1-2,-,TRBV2,TGTGCCAGCCGGTGGCGTTCGGCAGGGGCAAACTATGGCTACACCTTC,CASRWRSAGANYGYTF
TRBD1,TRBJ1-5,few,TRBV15,TGTGCCACCAGCAGAGTTGGGACAGGGGGCAATCAGCCCCAGCATTTT,CATSRVGTGGNQPQHF
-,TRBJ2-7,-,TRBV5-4,TGTGCCAGCAGCTTGGGGCGGGGCCCCTCCTACGAGCAGTACTTC,CASSLGRGPSYEQYF
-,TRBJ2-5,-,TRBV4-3,TGCGCCAGCAGCCAAGAGCCCCCATCAGGATCGGGGGAGACCCAGTACTTC,CASSQEPPSGSGETQYF
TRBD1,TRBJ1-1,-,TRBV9,TGTGCCAGCAGCCCCCGGGACAGGCAAGCTTTCTTT,CASSPRDRQAFF
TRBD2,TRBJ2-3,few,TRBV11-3,TGTGCCAGCAGCCCACAGCGGGGAGGCACAGATACGCAGTATTTT,CASSPQRGGTDTQYF
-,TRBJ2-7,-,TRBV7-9,TGTGCCAGCAGCTTAAATCTCGGCGGATCCTACGAGCAGTACTTC,CASSLNLGGSYEQYF
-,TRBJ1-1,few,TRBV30,TGTGCCTGGAGGAGGGGGTGGACTGAAGCTTTCTTT,CAWRRGWTEAFF
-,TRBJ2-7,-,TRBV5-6,TGTGCCAGCAGCTTGGTCGGCAGGGGTTCCTACGAGCAGTACTTC,CASSLVGRGSYEQYF
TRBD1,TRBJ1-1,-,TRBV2,TGTGCCAGCGGTGTTTGGCGACAGGGGGGAGAAAGCACTGAAGCTTTCTTT,CASGVWRQGGESTEAFF
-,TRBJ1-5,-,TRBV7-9,TGTGCCAGTCAGGAATATAGCAATCAGCCCCAGCATTTT,CASQEYSNQPQHF
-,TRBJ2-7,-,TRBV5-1,TGCGCCAGCAGCTTGACAGGCCCCGAGCAGTACTTC,CASSLTGPEQYF
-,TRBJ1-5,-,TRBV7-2,TGTGCCAGCACCAAGGGGTACCAGCCCCAGCATTTT,CASTKGYQPQHF
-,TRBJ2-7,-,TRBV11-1,TGTGCCAGCAGCCAGAGCAGGCTGCACGAGCAGTACTTC,CASSQSRLHEQYF